Shown below are 31 T cell receptor beta chains from a single sample sequenced in a study of OX40 agonist ivuxolimab in advanced cancers. This table comes from immunoSEQ multiplex PCR, and its TCRdb copy is limited to in-frame clones, with some not included. The repertoire includes 91,000 or so clones, approximately 94% of them detected once, and 0.15% to 0.2% sits in the top ten. The specimen was CD4+ or CD8+ T cells sorted from blood, collected in a trial of the OX40 agonist ivuxolimab. The receptors stem from an adult with an advanced solid tumor such as melanoma, head and neck, liver or kidney cancer.

The table lists this clone with a few counts. The rearrangement joins TRBV7-2 to TRBJ2-2, with D unresolved. Trimming cost V 1 base and J 4 bases, with 10 bases left between them. The CDR3 spans 15 residues. Germline V lookup: CDR1 SGHTA, CDR2 FQGNSA. The CDR3: CASSLEMVLTGELFF. In nucleotides, the CDR3 is TGTGCCAGCAGCTTAGAGATGGTCCTCACCGGGGAGCTGTTTTTT. The entire variable domain, with the rest obtained from reference TRBV7-2 and TRBJ2-2, is as follows: GAGVSQSPSNKVTEKGKDVELRCDPISGHTALYWYRQSLGQGLEFLIYFQGNSAPDKSGLPSDRFSAERTGGSVSTLTIQRTQQEDSAVYLCASSLEMVLTGELFFGEGSRLTVL.

The chain carries TRBV7-2 and TRBJ1-3; D remains unclear. Trimming took 6 bases from V and 3 from J, leaving 12 bases between them. The CDR3 contains 14 residues. Germline CDR1 SGHTA, CDR2 FQGNSA. The CDR3 nucleotides are TGTGCCAGCAGTACCGTTGTAAGTGGAAACACCATATATTTT. It specifies CASSTVVSGNTIYF.

The chain carries TRBV18 and TRBJ1-3; maybe TRBD1 (5 bases). CDR1 KGHSH and CDR2 LQKENI come from the germline V gene. Trimming pared 2 bases from V and 3 bases from J, leaving 11 bases between. CDR3 length: 15 residues. The CDR3 nucleotides read TGTGCCAGCTCACCAAATCGGGACGGTGGAAACACCATATATTTT. It is translated as CASSPNRDGGNTIYF.

The CDR3 sequence: CSVETGRDQPQHF. In DNA, the CDR3 is TGCAGCGTTGAAACCGGGAGGGACCAGCCCCAGCATTTT. V is TRBV29-1 and J is TRBJ1-5; maybe TRBD1 (5 bases). This CDR3 comprises 13 residues. V lost 2 bases, J lost 7 bases, and 12 bases lay in between. CDR1 SQVTM and CDR2 ANQGSEA come from the germline V gene.

This clone was detected once. The J gene is TRBJ2-7, the V gene TRBV10-1, with D perhaps being TRBD1 or TRBD2 (5 bases each). Germline-derived CDR1 and CDR2 are WNHNN and SYGVQD (reference sequence). Between the trimmed V and J ends, which lost 0 bases and 0 bases, there was a span of 12 bases. This CDR3 is built from 16 residues. CDR3 amino acids: CASSESGDPGSYEQYF. The CDR3 nucleotides are TGCGCCAGCAGTGAGTCGGGGGATCCGGGCTCCTACGAGCAGTACTTC.

Comment on this clone: Other DNA sequences in this specimen translate into the identical CDR3. This chain connects TRBV5-1 to TRBJ1-3, with a weak D call TRBD1 (5 bases). V was trimmed by 4 bases and J by 0 bases, leaving 11 bases between them. The CDR3 is 15 residues long. Germline V lookup: CDR1 SGHRS, CDR2 YFSETQ. DNA for the CDR3: TGCGCCAGCAGCCTGGGGCAGAGCTCTGGAAACACCATATATTTT. It translates to CASSLGQSSGNTIYF.

The chain uses TRBV6-6 and TRBJ2-7; tentative D call: TRBD2 (6 bases). The CDR3 is made up of 16 amino acids. CDR1 and CDR2 from the germline V gene are MNHNY and SVGAGI (reference sequence). V gave up 5 bases and J gave up 0 bases, with 17 bases separating them. CDR3 nucleotides: TGTGCCAGCAGTCCACTAGGGCTAGCGACCTCCTACGAGCAGTACTTC. Translating it yields CASSPLGLATSYEQYF.

This chain connects TRBV6-5 to TRBJ1-2, with a weak D call TRBD1 (6 bases). Per the germline V gene, CDR1 is MNHEY and CDR2 is SVGAGI. The V and J ends lost 0 bases and 2 bases respectively, with 13 bases between them. The CDR3 loop spans 16 amino acids. Written as DNA, the CDR3 is TGTGCCAGCAGTTACTCCTACAGGGCGCGCAACTATGGCTACACCTTC. Residues: CASSYSYRARNYGYTF.

DNA of the CDR3: TGCGCCAGCAGCTTGGAGGGGAGGGAAAATGAAAAACTGTTTTTT. This encodes CASSLEGRENEKLFF. V and J are TRBV5-1 and TRBJ1-4; perhaps TRBD1 as D (5 bases). The CDR3 runs 15 residues. V was cut by 0 bases and J by 5 bases, with 11 bases left in between. Germline V gene data show CDR1 as SGHRS and CDR2 as YFSETQ.

The chain couples TRBV19 to TRBJ2-5; tentatively, D is TRBD2 (5 bases). Judging by the DNA end, TRBJ2-7 fits better; the J call may be wrong. Germline CDR1 and CDR2: LNHDA and SQIVND (reference sequence). The CDR3 is 14 residues long. The CDR3 loop reads CASSIGGGSYEQYF. CDR3 bases: TGTGCCAGTAGTATAGGTGGAGGATCCTACGAGCAGTACTTC.

The genes are TRBV7-2 and TRBJ2-3, with D uncertain. V was cut by 4 bases and J by 2 bases, with 4 bases left in between. In germline, CDR1 is SGHTA, CDR2 FQGNSA. CDR3 length: 12 residues. In nucleotides, the CDR3 is TGTGCCAGCAGCTCCTACACAGATACGCAGTATTTT. It translates to CASSSYTDTQYF. Complete variable domain (other parts from reference TRBV7-2 and TRBJ2-3): GAGVSQSPSNKVTEKGKDVELRCDPISGHTALYWYRQSLGQGLEFLIYFQGNSAPDKSGLPSDRFSAERTGGSVSTLTIQRTQQEDSAVYLCASSSYTDTQYFGPGTRLTVL.

The chain recombines TRBV28 with TRBJ1-1; tentatively, D is TRBD1 (6 bases). Germline CDR1 reads MDHEN; CDR2 reads SYDVKM. The CDR3 extends over 15 amino acids. V gave up 5 bases and J gave up 7 bases, with 20 bases separating them. CDR3 in amino acids: CASSPSQGPTLEAFF. The CDR3 region has the DNA TGTGCCAGCAGTCCCTCACAGGGCCCTACCCTTGAAGCTTTCTTT.

This clone was recorded once. The CDR3 region has the DNA TGTGCCAGTAGTGGCAGGGGGTTCATGAACACTGAAGCTTTCTTT. It yields the protein CASSGRGFMNTEAFF. The gene calls are TRBV19 and TRBJ1-1, with 7 positions matching TRBD1. The junction had 6 bases not matched to a gene; V was cut back by 5 bases and J by 0 bases. The germline CDR1 and CDR2 sequences are LNHDA and SQIVND (reference sequence). The CDR3 totals 15 residues.

This chain joins TRBV7-6 and TRBJ1-4; unclear D gene. CDR1 and CDR2 from the germline V gene are SGHVS and FNYEAQ. This CDR3 has 15 amino acids. Trimming took 0 bases from V and 8 from J, leaving 13 bases between them. The CDR3 sequence: CASSLAWGGSEKLFF. Written as DNA, the CDR3 is TGTGCCAGCAGCTTAGCCTGGGGTGGTAGCGAAAAACTGTTTTTT.

V gene TRBV7-2 combines with J gene TRBJ2-1; 7 nucleotides agree with TRBD1. Trimming removed 1 base from V and 6 bases from J; junction bases left unmatched: 3. The CDR3 consists of 14 residues. Germline CDR1 and CDR2: SGHTA and FQGNSA. CDR3 nucleotide sequence: TGTGCCAGCAGCTTAGGGGGACAGCCCAATGAGCAGTTCTTC. Its protein product is CASSLGGQPNEQFF. Full variable domain (outside the CDR3, taken from reference TRBV7-2 and TRBJ2-1): GAGVSQSPSNKVTEKGKDVELRCDPISGHTALYWYRQSLGQGLEFLIYFQGNSAPDKSGLPSDRFSAERTGGSVSTLTIQRTQQEDSAVYLCASSLGGQPNEQFFGPGTRLTVL.

The chain uses TRBV5-6 and TRBJ1-5; no clear D gene. Trimming took 0 bases from V and 0 from J, leaving 16 bases between them. The germline V gene encodes CDR1 SGHDT and CDR2 YYEEEE. The CDR3 totals 18 residues. The CDR3 region is CASSLAGRFPNSNQPQHF. CDR3 nucleotides: TGTGCCAGCAGCTTGGCCGGACGATTCCCCAATAGCAATCAGCCCCAGCATTTT.

The rearrangement links TRBV9 to TRBJ2-7, with 7 bases that match TRBD2. The CDR3 consists of 15 residues. J was trimmed by 1 base and V by 0 bases; bases with no gene match: 4. The germline CDR1 and CDR2 sequences are SGDLS and YYNGEE. CDR3 sequence reads: CASSVGGRVSYEQYF. CDR3 coding DNA: TGTGCCAGCAGCGTAGGAGGGAGGGTTTCCTACGAGCAGTACTTC.

The chain couples TRBV11-3 to TRBJ2-3; TRBD1 aligns across 10 bases. Germline CDR1 SGHNT, CDR2 YENEEA. V lost 5 bases, J lost 6 bases, and 2 bases stayed unmatched. The CDR3 spans 13 residues. This chain's CDR3 is CASSGTGADTQYF. As DNA, the CDR3 is TGTGCCAGCAGCGGGACAGGGGCCGATACGCAGTATTTT.

The chain links TRBV28 to TRBJ1-1, with D possibly matching TRBD1 (5 bases). The V and J ends lost 5 bases and 11 bases respectively, with 15 bases between them. Germline V gene lookup returns CDR1 MDHEN and CDR2 SYDVKM. The CDR3 runs to 12 residues. CDR3 amino acids: CASSGGSRGAFF. The CDR3 nucleotides read TGTGCCAGCAGTGGGGGAAGCCGGGGGGCTTTCTTT.

The chain combines TRBV7-3 with TRBJ2-2; D may correspond to TRBD1 or TRBD2 (6 bases each). The germline V and J ends were trimmed by 3 bases and 2 bases, with 16 bases remaining between them. CDR3 length: 17 residues. From germline, CDR1 is SGHTA and CDR2 FQGTGA. CDR3 loop: CASSFGPTGLNTGELFF. The CDR3 DNA follows: TGTGCCAGCAGCTTTGGACCGACAGGACTAAACACCGGGGAGCTGTTTTTT.

The CDR3 is CASSQELAGSTDTQYF. The CDR3, as DNA: TGTGCCAGCAGCCAAGAACTAGCGGGAAGCACAGATACGCAGTATTTT. This chain uses TRBV4-2 with TRBJ2-3; TRBD2 matches 10 bases. There are 16 residues in the CDR3. V shed 0 bases, J shed 0 bases, and the junction held 0 bases outside the gene matches. From germline, CDR1 is LGHNA and CDR2 YNFKEQ.

V and J are TRBV21-1 and TRBJ2-5; the table assigns TRBD2, which was not confirmed against the DNA. TRBV21-1 is given as a pseudogene. The CDR3 runs 15 residues. As DNA, the CDR3 is TGTGCCAGGGTGCGGGCAGGCCAGCTGCAGGAGACCCAGTACTTC. Its translation: CARVRAGQLQETQYF.

The V call is TRBV6-5, the J call TRBJ1-1; possible D gene TRBD1, 5 bases. Germline CDR1 and CDR2: MNHEY and SVGAGI. The ends were cut back, 0 bases at V and 0 bases at J, with 8 bases in the middle. The CDR3 covers 15 residues. The CDR3 spells CASSYSGEMNTEAFF. The DNA for the CDR3 is TGTGCCAGCAGTTACTCGGGGGAAATGAACACTGAAGCTTTCTTT.

The J gene is TRBJ2-7, the V gene TRBV27; tentative D call: TRBD1 (6 bases). Trimming took 5 bases from V and 6 from J, leaving 17 bases between them. This CDR3 contains 14 residues. Per germline, CDR1 MNHEY and CDR2 SMNVEV (reference sequence). The CDR3 protein is CASSAQGRGREQYF. The CDR3 nucleotides are TGTGCCAGCAGTGCACAGGGCCGCGGGCGCGAGCAGTACTTC.

The rearrangement links TRBV7-9 to TRBJ1-1; 8 positions agree with TRBD1. Germline values: CDR1 SEHNR, CDR2 FQNEAQ (reference sequence). J was trimmed by 4 bases and V by 2 bases; bases with no gene match: 9. The CDR3 sequence is 16 residues long. This CDR3 reads CASSLRLSQGATEAFF. The DNA of the CDR3 is TGTGCCAGCAGCTTAAGATTGAGTCAGGGGGCCACTGAAGCTTTCTTT.

The rearrangement links TRBV19 to TRBJ1-2; TRBD1 matches at 10 bases. There are 17 residues in the CDR3. V lost 4 bases to trimming and J lost 4 bases; unmatched junction nucleotides: 12. Germline V gene lookup returns CDR1 LNHDA and CDR2 SQIVND (reference sequence). This CDR3 reads CASSTTRGGQGFYGYTF. Here the CDR3 DNA reads TGTGCCAGTAGTACCACACGTGGGGGACAGGGGTTCTATGGCTACACCTTC. The full variable domain, its missing parts supplied by reference TRBV19 and TRBJ1-2, is DGGITQSPKYLFRKEGQNVTLSCEQNLNHDAMYWYRQDPGQGLRLIYYSQIVNDFQKGDIAEGYSVSREKKESFPLTVTSAQKNPTAFYLCASSTTRGGQGFYGYTFGSGTRLTVV.

The V and J genes are TRBV4-1 and TRBJ2-7, with D perhaps TRBD1 or TRBD2 (5 bases each). Germline loops: CDR1 MGHRA, CDR2 YSYEKL. The V end was cut by 1 base, the J end by 2 bases, with 18 bases between. This CDR3 is 17 amino acids long. The CDR3 reads CASSQVPPGAEPYEQYF. The CDR3 DNA is TGCGCCAGCAGCCAAGTTCCCCCCGGGGCGGAACCCTACGAGCAGTACTTC.

The genes are TRBV5-4 and TRBJ1-2; 12 nucleotides match TRBD1. Trimming at V came to 1 base and at J to 8 bases, leaving 6 bases not matched to a gene. The CDR3 runs 15 residues. Germline V lookup: CDR1 SGHNT, CDR2 YYREEE (reference sequence). The chain's CDR3 is CASSLPGQGASGYTF. The CDR3, as DNA: TGTGCCAGCAGCTTGCCGGGACAGGGGGCGTCGGGCTACACCTTC. The whole variable domain, filled in from reference TRBV5-4 and TRBJ1-2, reads ETGVTQSPTHLIKTRGQQVTLRCSSQSGHNTVSWYQQALGQGPQFIFQYYREEENGRGNFPPRFSGLQFPNYSSELNVNALELDDSALYLCASSLPGQGASGYTFGSGTRLTVV.

CDR3 nucleotides: TGTGCCACCCGCAAGATAGACACAACAGATACGCAGTATTTT. The encoded protein is CATRKIDTTDTQYF. This sequence joins TRBV19 and TRBJ2-3; D gene unclear. CDR1 and CDR2 (germline): LNHDA, SQIVND (reference sequence). This CDR3 has 14 amino acids. Trimming pared 10 bases from V and 3 bases from J, leaving 17 bases between.

The V gene is TRBV19, the J gene TRBJ2-1; the match to TRBD1 covers 8 bases. The CDR3 consists of 16 residues. Germline V lookup: CDR1 LNHDA, CDR2 SQIVND (reference sequence). The trim removed 3 bases at V and 3 bases at J, leaving 7 bases unmatched. CDR3 residues: CASSIVGTGYYNEQFF. The CDR3 nucleotides are TGTGCCAGTAGTATTGTAGGGACAGGCTACTACAATGAGCAGTTCTTC.

The gene calls are TRBV18 and TRBJ2-7; D unclear. Germline CDR1 and CDR2: KGHSH and LQKENI. The CDR3 loop spans 13 amino acids. The V gene lost 2 bases and the J gene lost 0 bases, with 5 bases spanning the gap. Here the CDR3 DNA reads TGTGCCAGCTCACCAGGCGACTCCTACGAGCAGTACTTC. Translation: CASSPGDSYEQYF.